This record covers a single T cell receptor (beta chain). The CDR3 sequence is 15 residues long. Trimming removed 6 bases from V and 1 base from J; junction bases left unmatched: 7. In germline, CDR1 is MNHEY, CDR2 SVGAGI. Profiled with immunoSEQ multiplex PCR; TCRdb holds only in-frame clones, not every one. The data show about 28,000 clones, roughly 88% seen once. This record comes from a study of OX40 agonist ivuxolimab in advanced cancers. The chain uses TRBV6-5 and TRBJ2-7; 9 positions agree with TRBD2. The sequence was collected from an adult with an advanced solid tumor such as melanoma, head and neck, liver or kidney cancer. The sample was CD4+ or CD8+ T cells sorted from blood, taken in a trial of the OX40 agonist ivuxolimab. CDR3 bases: TGTGCCAGCAGCCCCGGACTAGCGCGTTCCTACGAGCAGTACTTC. Translated, it gives CASSPGLARSYEQYF.